Below are 12 T cell receptor beta chains sequenced from a single sample in a study of blood T cell repertoires in COVID-19. TCRdb keeps only in-frame clones here, not all; method: immunoSEQ multiplex PCR. The sample lists approximately 320,000 clones, about 88% occurring once. Material for sequencing was PBMCs or T cells enriched from blood (not recorded which). The receptors shown here come from a man aged 55 to 70 who had recovered from COVID-19.

The V call is TRBV30, the J call TRBJ2-3; 8 nucleotides line up with TRBD2. Per the germline V gene, CDR1 is GTSNPN and CDR2 is SVGIG (reference sequence). The CDR3 consists of 12 residues. The V and J ends lost 2 bases and 8 bases, in that order; junction bases with no gene match: 3. The CDR3 DNA reads TGTGCCTGGAGTCCGGGGGGGAGTACGCAGTATTTT. Residues: CAWSPGGSTQYF.

Points on this clone: An end of the junction differs from the germline gene, which may be a read error. This chain connects TRBV7-8 to TRBJ2-3; D not resolved. CDR1 is SGHVS, CDR2 FQNEAQ, per germline. This CDR3 contains 10 residues. CDR3 loop: CASSLAQIDF. CDR3 DNA: TGTGCCAGCAGCTTAGCTCAGATCGATTTT.

The V and J genes are TRBV27 and TRBJ1-2; the match to TRBD1 covers 9 bases. This CDR3 is 18 amino acids long. V lost 5 bases and J lost 5; bases outside the gene matches: 18. Germline V gene lookup returns CDR1 MNHEY and CDR2 SMNVEV (reference sequence). The CDR3 coding sequence is TGTGCCAGCAGTCTATATCCGGGACAGGGATCCCTGAAATATGGCTACACCTTC. This codes for CASSLYPGQGSLKYGYTF.

The gene calls are TRBV9 and TRBJ1-2; D not certain. Germline CDR1 reads SGDLS; CDR2 reads YYNGEE. This CDR3 spans 15 amino acids. The germline V and J ends were trimmed by 2 bases and 4 bases, with 15 bases remaining between them. CDR3 protein: CASSVGSRLPYGYTF. The DNA of the CDR3 is TGTGCCAGCAGCGTCGGCAGCCGACTACCCTATGGCTACACCTTC.

V and J are TRBV4-2 and TRBJ1-2; no firm D call. This CDR3 has 14 residues. V was shortened by 4 bases and J by 2 bases, with 11 bases between the two germline ends. Per germline, CDR1 LGHNA and CDR2 YNFKEQ. CDR3 amino acids: CASSPGNANYGYTF. As DNA, the CDR3 is TGTGCCAGCAGCCCCGGGAACGCCAACTATGGCTACACCTTC.

The V call is TRBV2, the J call TRBJ2-2; a possible D gene is TRBD1 (5 bases). Trimming pared 6 bases from V and 4 bases from J, leaving 15 bases between. Germline CDR1 reads SNHLY; CDR2 reads FYNNEI. CDR3 length: 15 residues. The CDR3 DNA is TGTGCCAGCAGGAGAACACGACAGCTCACCGGGGAGCTGTTTTTT. Translated: CASRRTRQLTGELFF.

The chain links TRBV29-1 to TRBJ2-7, with 8 bases aligning to TRBD1. Germline CDR1 is SQVTM and CDR2 is ANQGSEA. Trimming took 6 bases from V and 7 from J; bases not matched to a gene: 8. This CDR3 contains 12 residues. CDR3 in amino acids: CSVEKQGGEQYF. Written as DNA, the CDR3 is TGCAGCGTGGAAAAACAGGGGGGAGAGCAGTACTTC.

This chain connects TRBV19 to TRBJ1-5; TRBD1 aligns across 8 bases. CDR3 length equals 15 residues. Germline V gene data show CDR1 as LNHDA and CDR2 as SQIVND (reference sequence). The V and J ends lost 2 bases and 9 bases, in that order; junction bases with no gene match: 9. As DNA, the CDR3 is TGTGCCAGTAGTATACGGGGACAGGACCGAGGGCCCCAGCATTTT. Protein product: CASSIRGQDRGPQHF.

V and J are TRBV7-9 and TRBJ1-1, with D unclear. The CDR3 is 11 residues long. V lost 5 bases, J lost 4 bases, and 5 bases lay in between. Germline V gene data show CDR1 as SEHNR and CDR2 as FQNEAQ (reference sequence). CDR3 sequence reads: CASSGVTEAFF. CDR3 bases: TGTGCCAGCAGCGGAGTCACTGAAGCTTTCTTT.

V and J are TRBV5-1 and TRBJ1-5; D perhaps matches TRBD1 (6 bases). Trimming shortened V by 4 bases and J by 7 bases, and 18 bases separated the two germline ends. The CDR3 is 15 residues long. Germline CDR1 is SGHRS and CDR2 is YFSETQ. CDR3 bases: TGCGCCAGCAGCGTGGACACAGGGATCGGGCAGCCCCAGCATTTT. Translation gives CASSVDTGIGQPQHF.

V is TRBV2 and J is TRBJ2-7, with 7 bases matching TRBD2. V dropped 6 bases and J dropped 7; count of bases not matched to a gene: 12. This CDR3 comprises 14 residues. Germline V gives CDR1 SNHLY, CDR2 FYNNEI. CDR3 in DNA: TGTGCCAGCAGGGATACAAGACTAGCAGGGGAGCAGTACTTC. The encoded protein is CASRDTRLAGEQYF.

This clone is a singleton in its sample. V is TRBV18 and J is TRBJ2-3; 10 nucleotides line up with TRBD2. Germline V gives CDR1 KGHSH, CDR2 LQKENI. Germline trimming cut 5 bases from V and 2 bases from J; bases unmatched to any gene: 1. The CDR3 runs 14 residues. The CDR3 nucleotides read TGTGCCAGCTCAGGACTAGCGGCCACAGATACGCAGTATTTT. Encoded protein: CASSGLAATDTQYF.